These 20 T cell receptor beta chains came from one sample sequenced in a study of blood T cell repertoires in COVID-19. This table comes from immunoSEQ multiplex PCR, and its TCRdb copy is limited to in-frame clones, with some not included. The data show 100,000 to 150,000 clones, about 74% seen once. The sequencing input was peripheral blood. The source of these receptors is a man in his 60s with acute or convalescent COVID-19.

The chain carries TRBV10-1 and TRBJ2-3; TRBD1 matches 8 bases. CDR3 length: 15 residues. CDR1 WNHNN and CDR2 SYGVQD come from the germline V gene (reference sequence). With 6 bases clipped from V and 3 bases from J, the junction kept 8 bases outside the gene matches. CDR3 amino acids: CASSDRGRGTDTQYF. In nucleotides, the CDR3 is TGCGCCAGCAGCGACAGGGGACGTGGGACAGATACGCAGTATTTT.

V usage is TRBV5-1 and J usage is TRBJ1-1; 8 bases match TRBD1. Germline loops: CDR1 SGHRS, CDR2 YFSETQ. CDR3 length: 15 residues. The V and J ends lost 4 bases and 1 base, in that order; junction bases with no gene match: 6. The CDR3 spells CASSASGTGNTEAFF. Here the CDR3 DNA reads TGCGCCAGCAGCGCCTCCGGGACAGGGAACACTGAAGCTTTCTTT.

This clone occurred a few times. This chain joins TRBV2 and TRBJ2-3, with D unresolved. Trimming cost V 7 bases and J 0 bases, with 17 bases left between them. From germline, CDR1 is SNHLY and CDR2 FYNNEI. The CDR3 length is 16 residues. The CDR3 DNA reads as TGTGCCAGCAAAACCCTCCAGGAAGATAGCACAGATACGCAGTATTTT. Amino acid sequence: CASKTLQEDSTDTQYF.

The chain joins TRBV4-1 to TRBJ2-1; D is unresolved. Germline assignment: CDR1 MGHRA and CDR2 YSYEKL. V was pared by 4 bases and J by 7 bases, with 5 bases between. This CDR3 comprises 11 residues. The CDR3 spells CASSLNNEQFF. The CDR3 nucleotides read TGCGCCAGCAGCCTCAATAATGAGCAGTTCTTC.

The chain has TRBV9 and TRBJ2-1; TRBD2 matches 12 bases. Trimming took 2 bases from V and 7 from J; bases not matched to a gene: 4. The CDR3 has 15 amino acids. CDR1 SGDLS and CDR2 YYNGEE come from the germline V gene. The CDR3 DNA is TGTGCCAGCAGCGTGGCTAGCGGGAGGGCGAATGAGCAGTTCTTC. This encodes CASSVASGRANEQFF.

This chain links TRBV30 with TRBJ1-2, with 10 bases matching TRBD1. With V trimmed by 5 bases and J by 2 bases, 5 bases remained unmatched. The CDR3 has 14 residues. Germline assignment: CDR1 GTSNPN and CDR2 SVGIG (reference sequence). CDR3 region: CAWVPTGGNYGYTF. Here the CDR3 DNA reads TGTGCCTGGGTTCCGACAGGGGGCAACTATGGCTACACCTTC.

CDR3 protein: CSVPGQGYGTEAFF. In DNA, the CDR3 is TGCAGCGTCCCGGGACAGGGTTATGGCACTGAAGCTTTCTTT. V usage is TRBV29-1 and J usage is TRBJ1-1, with 9 bases aligning to TRBD1. The CDR3 loop spans 14 amino acids. J lost 4 bases, V lost 6 bases, and 9 bases had no gene match. Germline V CDR1 and CDR2: SQVTM, ANQGSEA. The whole variable domain, remainder taken from reference TRBV29-1 and TRBJ1-1, is SAVISQKPSRDICQRGTSLTIQCQVDSQVTMMFWYRQQPGQSLTLIATANQGSEATYESGFVIDKFPISRPNLTFSTLTVSNMSPEDSSIYLCSVPGQGYGTEAFFGQGTRLTVV.

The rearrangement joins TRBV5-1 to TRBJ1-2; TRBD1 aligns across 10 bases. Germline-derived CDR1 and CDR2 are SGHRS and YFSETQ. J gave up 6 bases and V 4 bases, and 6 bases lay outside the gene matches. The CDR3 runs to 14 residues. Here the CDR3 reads CASSPDRGRDGYTF. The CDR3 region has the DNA TGCGCCAGCAGCCCGGACAGGGGGAGGGATGGCTACACCTTC.

For the CDR3, the DNA is TGTGCCAGCAAGACCCCAGGGGTTGGTGGCTACACCTTC. This gives the protein CASKTPGVGGYTF. The chain is built from TRBV27 and TRBJ1-2, with D possibly being TRBD1 (6 bases). This CDR3 comprises 13 residues. Trimming cost V 7 bases and J 7 bases, with 16 bases left between them. Per the germline V gene, CDR1 is MNHEY and CDR2 is SMNVEV (reference sequence).

The CDR3: CASSVTGIDYGYTF. CDR3 in DNA: TGCGCCAGCAGCGTCACAGGGATTGACTATGGCTACACCTTC. This chain uses TRBV5-1 with TRBJ1-2, with a tentative D call TRBD1 (6 bases). This CDR3 is built from 14 residues. Trimming stripped 4 bases from V and 3 bases from J, with 13 bases between. Per the germline V gene, CDR1 is SGHRS and CDR2 is YFSETQ.

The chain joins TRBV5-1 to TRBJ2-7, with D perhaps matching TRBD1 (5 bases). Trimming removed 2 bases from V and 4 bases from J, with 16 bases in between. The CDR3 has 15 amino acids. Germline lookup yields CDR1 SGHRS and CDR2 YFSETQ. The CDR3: CASSFNRQPGYEQYF. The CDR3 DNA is TGCGCCAGCAGCTTCAACAGGCAACCTGGGTACGAGCAGTACTTC.

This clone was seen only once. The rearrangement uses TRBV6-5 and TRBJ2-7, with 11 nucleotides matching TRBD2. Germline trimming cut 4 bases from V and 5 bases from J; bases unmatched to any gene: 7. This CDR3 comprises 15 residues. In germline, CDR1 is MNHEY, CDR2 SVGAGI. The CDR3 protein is CASSFSGRAGNEQYF. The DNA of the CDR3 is TGTGCCAGCAGTTTTAGCGGGAGGGCCGGGAACGAGCAGTACTTC.

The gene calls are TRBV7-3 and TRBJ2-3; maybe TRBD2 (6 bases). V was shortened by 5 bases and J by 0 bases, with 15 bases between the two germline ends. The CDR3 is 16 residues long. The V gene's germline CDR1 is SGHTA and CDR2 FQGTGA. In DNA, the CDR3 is TGTGCCAGCAGCCCCAAAGGTGGGGGGAGCACAGATACGCAGTATTTT. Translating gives CASSPKGGGSTDTQYF. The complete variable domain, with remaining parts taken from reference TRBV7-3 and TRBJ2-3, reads GAGVSQTPSNKVTEKGKYVELRCDPISGHTALYWYRQSLGQGPEFLIYFQGTGAADDSGLPNDRFFAVRPEGSVSTLKIQRTERGDSAVYLCASSPKGGGSTDTQYFGPGTRLTVL.

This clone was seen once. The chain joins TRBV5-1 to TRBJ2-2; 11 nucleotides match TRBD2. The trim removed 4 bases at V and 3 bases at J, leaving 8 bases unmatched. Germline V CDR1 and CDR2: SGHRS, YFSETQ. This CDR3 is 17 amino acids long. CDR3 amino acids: CASSHTSGSADTGELFF. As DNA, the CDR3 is TGCGCCAGCAGCCATACTAGCGGGAGCGCGGACACCGGGGAGCTGTTTTTT. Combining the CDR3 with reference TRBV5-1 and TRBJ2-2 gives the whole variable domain KAGVTQTPRYLIKTRGQQVTLSCSPISGHRSVSWYQQTPGQGLQFLFEYFSETQRNKGNFPGRFSGRQFSNSRSEMNVSTLELGDSALYLCASSHTSGSADTGELFFGEGSRLTVL.

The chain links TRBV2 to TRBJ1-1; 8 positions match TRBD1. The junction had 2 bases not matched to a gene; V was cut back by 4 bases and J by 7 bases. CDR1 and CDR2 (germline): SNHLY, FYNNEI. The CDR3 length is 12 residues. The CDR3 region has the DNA TGTGCCAGCAGTGGCGACAGGGGTGAAGCTTTCTTT. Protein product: CASSGDRGEAFF.

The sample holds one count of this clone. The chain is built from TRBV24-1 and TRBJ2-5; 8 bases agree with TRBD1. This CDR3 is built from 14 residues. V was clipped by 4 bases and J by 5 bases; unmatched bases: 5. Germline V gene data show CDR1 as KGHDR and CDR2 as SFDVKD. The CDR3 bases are TGTGCCACCAGTGACAGGGGGCACGGGGAGACCCAGTACTTC. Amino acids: CATSDRGHGETQYF.

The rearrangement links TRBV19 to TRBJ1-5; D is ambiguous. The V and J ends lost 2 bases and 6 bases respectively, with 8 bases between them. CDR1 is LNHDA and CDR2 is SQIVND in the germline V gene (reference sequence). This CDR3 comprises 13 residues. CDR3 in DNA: TGTGCCAGTAGTATATTCGAGGGTCAGCCCCAGCATTTT. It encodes CASSIFEGQPQHF.

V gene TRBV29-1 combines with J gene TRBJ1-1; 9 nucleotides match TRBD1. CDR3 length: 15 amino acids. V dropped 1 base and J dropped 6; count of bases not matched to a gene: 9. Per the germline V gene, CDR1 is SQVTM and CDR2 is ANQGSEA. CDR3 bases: TGCAGCGTTGAAGGTTTACCGGGACAGGGCTCTGAAGCTTTCTTT. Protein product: CSVEGLPGQGSEAFF.

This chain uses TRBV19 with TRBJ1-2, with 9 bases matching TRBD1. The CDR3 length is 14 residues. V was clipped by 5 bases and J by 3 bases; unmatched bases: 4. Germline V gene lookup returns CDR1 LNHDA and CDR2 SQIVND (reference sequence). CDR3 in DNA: TGTGCCAGTAGTCCGCGGACAGGGGACTATGGCTACACCTTC. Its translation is CASSPRTGDYGYTF.

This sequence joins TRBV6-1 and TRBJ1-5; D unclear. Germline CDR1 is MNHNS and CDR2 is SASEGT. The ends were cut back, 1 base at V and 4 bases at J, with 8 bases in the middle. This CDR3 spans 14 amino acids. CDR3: CASSEVGQNQPQHF. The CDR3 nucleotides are TGTGCCAGCAGTGAAGTGGGCCAGAATCAGCCCCAGCATTTT.